The 4 T cell receptor beta chains given below trace back to one sample, sequenced in a study of T-cell memory formation after mild COVID-19. One entry per CDR3 protein results from TCRdb running MiXCR on the 5' RACE reads. The sample carries roughly 400,000 distinct CDR3 sequences, about 15% recorded once. The specimen sequenced was PBMCs or a T cell subset sorted from them (not recorded which). These receptor sequences come from a man younger than 30 who had mild COVID-19 (a few samples of this study predate the infection). Cell type and time point are not known.

This clonotype was picked up a small number of times. V is TRBV4-1 and J is TRBJ2-7; 7 nucleotides line up with TRBD2. The CDR3 has 15 amino acids. V shed 0 bases, J shed 1 base, and the junction held 3 bases outside the gene matches. Per the germline V gene, CDR1 is MGHRA and CDR2 is YSYEKL. The CDR3 reads CASSQDRSGSYEQYV. In DNA, the CDR3 is TGCGCCAGCAGCCAAGATCGTAGCGGGTCCTACGAGCAGTACGTC.

The genes are TRBV7-2 and TRBJ1-1; D might be TRBD1 (5 bases). This CDR3 comprises 13 residues. Germline values: CDR1 SGHTA, CDR2 FQGNSA. Trimming took 3 bases from V and 6 from J, leaving 11 bases between them. The CDR3 DNA reads TGTGCCAGCAGCTTTGGTTGGGGCTCTGAAGCTTTCTTT. Its translation: CASSFGWGSEAFF.

This clonotype was detected only a few times. V gene TRBV7-9 combines with J gene TRBJ2-5; possible D gene TRBD2, 5 bases. Germline V gene sequence: CDR1 SEHNR, CDR2 FQNEAQ (reference sequence). CDR3 length equals 15 residues. The V end lost 5 bases, the J end lost 4 bases, and 17 bases lay between the germline ends. CDR3 DNA sequence: TGTGCCAGCAGCCTAAGCGGCGGGTTTGGAGAGACCCAGTACTTC. Amino acid sequence: CASSLSGGFGETQYF.

Only a few counts were recorded for this clonotype. V gene TRBV20-1 combines with J gene TRBJ1-1; TRBD1 agrees at 8 bases. Germline CDR1 reads DFQATT; CDR2 reads SNEGSKA (reference sequence). This CDR3 comprises 12 residues. The junction had 3 bases not matched to a gene; V was cut back by 5 bases and J by 4 bases. The CDR3 protein is CSARQGSTEAFF. The DNA for the CDR3 is TGCAGTGCTCGACAGGGGAGCACTGAAGCTTTCTTT.